This T cell receptor (beta chain) stems from a study of T cell changes during pregnancy in multiple sclerosis. TCRdb's table, derived via immunoSEQ multiplex PCR, lists solely in-frame clones and lacks some. Among around 48,000 clones listed, 85% to 95% were seen once. With V trimmed by 1 base and J by 4 bases, 7 bases remained unmatched. The germline V gene has CDR1 SGHNT and CDR2 YYREEE (reference sequence). The CDR3 length is 16 residues. The TCR was taken from a female donor in good health, enrolled as a control in a pregnancy study. The chain carries TRBV5-4 and TRBJ2-2; 7 bases fit TRBD1. This material consisted of CD4+ T cells from peripheral blood mononuclear cells, taken in the second trimester of pregnancy. The DNA of the CDR3 is TGTGCCAGCAGCTTGAACAGGGGCCATTCCACCGGGGAGCTGTTTTTT. It specifies CASSLNRGHSTGELFF.